These 15 T cell receptor delta chains share one sample of origin, sequenced in a study of γδ T cells in repeated Plasmodium falciparum infection. Bulk repertoires came from Vgamma9/Vdelta2+ or Vdelta2-negative gammadelta T cells flow-sorted from PBMC. TCRdb re-identified clones in the multiplex PCR reads via CATT. Of roughly 86,000 delta-chain clones listed, more than 1.4% were seen once; the top ten hold roughly 9.5%. The material sequenced was gamma-delta T cells from blood. Receptors originate from a pool of human donors (malaria-infected and uninfected, not separated).

This clone was detected a few times. The TCRdb protein comes from a much larger clone and disagrees with this DNA's translation at residue 5, likely due to a read error; the protein given here is derived from the DNA. The CDR3 reads CACDAVGPYTDKLIF. CDR3 bases: TGTGCCTGTGACGCCGTAGGGCCGTACACCGATAAACTCATCTTT. The chain joins TRDV2 to TRDJ1; D unresolved. In the absence of a J gene in TCRdb, the DNA was matched to germline to assign it here. V was trimmed by 3 bases and J by 0 bases, leaving 13 bases between them. The CDR3 sequence is 15 residues long. Per germline, CDR1 GEAIGNYY and CDR2 EKD.

There are many counts of this clone. The likely explanation is a read error, given a far larger clone one base away. This sample includes further DNA sequences coding for the same CDR3. This chain links TRDV2 with TRDJ2; 7 nucleotides align to TRDD3. V was pared by 2 bases and J by 4 bases, with 9 bases of the junction left unmatched. Germline-derived CDR1 and CDR2 are GEAIGNYY and EKD. This CDR3 is 16 amino acids long. The CDR3 bases are TGTGCCTGTGACATAATTGGGGTGGGGGAGACAGCACAACTCTTCTTT. Translating gives CACDIIGVGETAQLFF.

This clone was detected a few times. The protein given by TCRdb reflects a much larger clone and differs at residue 7 from this DNA's translation, likely from a read error; the protein shown is the DNA's translation. This chain connects TRDV2 to TRDJ1, with D uncertain. TCRdb leaves out the J gene; it was filled in here by matching the DNA to germline. Germline V CDR1 and CDR2: GEAIGNYY, EKD. The CDR3 covers 14 residues. With 5 bases removed from V and 8 bases from J, the gap between germline ends came to 20 bases. CDR3 residues: CACVPGSEALKLIF. The CDR3 DNA reads TGTGCCTGTGTCCCAGGTTCTGAGGCCCTAAAACTCATCTTT.

This clone appeared a few times. This DNA's translation differs at residue 14 from TCRdb's protein, which comes from a much larger clone; a read error is likely, and the protein shown is translated from the DNA. In DNA, the CDR3 is TGTGCCTGTGACGCCTGGGGACAGGACACCGATAAACTCACCTTT. It yields the protein CACDAWGQDTDKLTF. The V and J genes are TRDV2 and TRDJ1, with D perhaps matching TRDD3 (6 bases). Germline assignment: CDR1 GEAIGNYY and CDR2 EKD. The CDR3 has 15 residues.

Comments on this clone: The TCRdb protein comes from a much larger clone and disagrees with this DNA's translation at residue 7, likely due to a read error; the protein given here is derived from the DNA. J is TRDJ1 and V is TRDV3; tentatively, D is TRDD3 (5 bases). V lost 1 base to trimming and J lost 1 base, with 16 bases between them. CDR1 and CDR2 from the germline V gene are TVYSNPD and GDNSRS (reference sequence). This CDR3 is 15 amino acids long. The CDR3 DNA follows: TGTGCCTTTACGAGGGGGTTCAGAGGCACCGATAAACTCATCTTT. Translated: CAFTRGFRGTDKLIF.

This clone was observed a handful of times. TCRdb's protein, taken from a much larger clone, differs from this DNA's translation at residue 12, likely owing to a read error; the protein displayed comes from the DNA. V and J are TRDV2 and TRDJ1; 7 positions agree with TRDD3. CDR3 size: 19 residues. V dropped 0 bases and J dropped 0; count of bases not matched to a gene: 15. Germline V gives CDR1 GEAIGNYY, CDR2 EKD. The CDR3 spells CACDTVGLGAHFYTDKLIF. The CDR3 DNA is TGTGCCTGTGACACCGTAGGGCTGGGGGCACATTTTTACACCGATAAACTCATCTTT.

This clone appeared many times. One end of the junction fails to match germline, which may point to a read error. This sequence joins TRDV2 and TRDJ1; 12 bases fit TRDD3. This CDR3 spans 19 amino acids. Germline V gives CDR1 GEAIGNYY, CDR2 EKD. CDR3 sequence: CACDVLPPGGYGSTYKLIF. Here the CDR3 DNA reads TGTGCCTGTGACGTCCTGCCTCCTGGGGGATACGGAAGCACCTATAAACTCATCTTT.

Concerning this clone itself: The amino acid sequence in TCRdb belongs to a much larger clone and departs from this DNA's translation at residue 20, likely a sequencing read error; the sequence shown is translated from the DNA. The J gene has no call, while the V gene is TRDV2; the DNA was not compared with TRDD3, the D call given in the table. The CDR3 is made up of 22 amino acids. Germline V gives CDR1 GEAIGNYY, CDR2 EKD. The CDR3 spells CACDTSYVLGGLSTWDTRQTFF. The CDR3 DNA reads as TGTGCCTGTGACACTTCATATGTACTGGGGGGCCTCTCCACCTGGGACACCCGACAGACGTTTTTC.

This clone was observed a handful of times. The protein in TCRdb stems from a much larger clone and differs at residue 14 from this DNA's translation, likely a read error; here the protein is translated from the DNA. The V gene is TRDV1, the J gene TRDJ1; D possibly corresponds to TRDD2 (9 bases). Assignment of the J gene here rests on matching the DNA to germline, because TCRdb gives none. The ends were cut back, 4 bases at V and 3 bases at J, with 36 bases in the middle. The CDR3 has 22 residues. In germline, CDR1 is TSWWSYY, CDR2 QGS. Here the CDR3 DNA reads TGTGCTCTTGGGGGACGCCTTCCTACGCCCTATGTACTGAGGGATACGGCCGATAAACTCATCTTT. It translates to CALGGRLPTPYVLRDTADKLIF.

About this clone itself: The mismatch at residue 12 between this DNA's translation and the TCRdb protein of a much larger clone likely reflects a read error; the protein shown is translated from the DNA. The chain carries TRDV2 and TRDJ1; 10 bases fit TRDD3. TCRdb lists no J gene, so it was determined here by aligning the DNA to germline. V lost 4 bases and J lost 7; bases outside the gene matches: 14. The CDR3 length is 16 residues. Germline CDR1 GEAIGNYY, CDR2 EKD. This CDR3 is CACEKMGDTLKAKLIF. The DNA for the CDR3 is TGTGCCTGTGAGAAGATGGGGGATACCCTGAAGGCTAAACTCATCTTT.

In its sample, this clone is medium-sized. Other DNA sequences from this sample encode an identical CDR3 as well. The rearrangement joins TRDV1 to TRDJ1, with unresolved D. CDR3 length: 16 amino acids. The germline gives CDR1 TSWWSYY, CDR2 QGS. Deletions cut 0 bases from V and 7 bases from J, with 18 bases between. CDR3 nucleotides: TGTGCTCTTGGGGAACTTATCCCCCAAAAGGAGGGTAAACTCATCTTT. Translated, it gives CALGELIPQKEGKLIF.

This clone was counted ten times or more. V and J are TRDV1 and TRDJ1; 11 bases agree with TRDD3. No J gene was available from TCRdb, and it was assigned here by a germline match of the DNA. CDR1 is TSWWSYY and CDR2 is QGS in the germline V gene. CDR3 length equals 21 residues. J was trimmed by 1 base and V by 5 bases; bases with no gene match: 21. The CDR3 region has the DNA TGTGCTCTTGGGTCTTGTCCTTCCTACCCTAGACTGGGGGATAGCACCGATAAACTCATCTTT. This gives the protein CALGSCPSYPRLGDSTDKLIF.

Worth noting for this clone: A read error likely explains why the TCRdb protein, taken from a much larger clone, differs from this DNA's translation at residue 9; the protein shown is translated from the DNA. This chain links TRDV2 with TRDJ3; the D gene is possibly TRDD3 (5 bases). TCRdb records no J gene; here it was assigned by comparing the DNA to germline. Between the trimmed V and J ends, which lost 0 bases and 0 bases, there was a span of 17 bases. Germline values: CDR1 GEAIGNYY, CDR2 EKD. CDR3 length: 20 residues. The DNA for the CDR3 is TGTGCCTGTGACACCGGGGGCCTGGCCGATGGCTCCTGGGACACCCGACAGATGTTTTTC. Residues: CACDTGGLADGSWDTRQMFF.

As concerns this clone: The mismatch at residue 16 between this DNA's translation and the TCRdb protein of a much larger clone likely reflects a read error; the protein shown is translated from the DNA. The rearrangement links TRDV1 to TRDJ1; TRDD3 matches 10 bases. The J gene is absent in TCRdb and was assigned here via DNA matching to germline. This CDR3 has 20 residues. Germline values: CDR1 TSWWSYY, CDR2 QGS. This CDR3 reads CALGELGDAYWGIGTGKLIF. For the CDR3, the DNA is TGTGCTCTTGGGGAACTTGGGGATGCGTACTGGGGGATTGGAACCGGTAAACTCATCTTT.

As regards this clone: Only one base separates this from a far larger clonotype, so it likely reflects a read error. Other DNA sequences of this sample code for an identical CDR3. V gene assignment gives TRDV2, but the J gene was left uncalled; TRDD3 was called by the table and not checked on the DNA. There are 19 residues in the CDR3. Per germline, CDR1 GEAIGNYY and CDR2 EKD. CDR3 DNA: TGTGCCTGTGACGTACTGGGGGATACGAGCTCCTGGGACACCCGACAAATGTTTTTC. The encoded protein is CACDVLGDTSSWDTRQMFF.